A single sample is the source of the 30 T cell receptor beta chains below, sequenced in a study of blood T cells in healthy people across ages. The use of a sample-barcoded 5' primer and a J-beta primer mix characterized a second PCR of 7 to 11 cycles. TCRdb re-called the 5' RACE reads with MiXCR, one entry per CDR3 protein. Here the sample spans around 780,000 distinct CDR3 sequences, more than 55% being singletons. The sample comprised blood. The receptor source for this set is a man aged 40-49 years in good health.

The genes are TRBV28 and TRBJ2-3; D is perhaps TRBD1 (5 bases). The CDR3 length is 14 residues. Trimming cost V 7 bases and J 2 bases, with 13 bases left between them. CDR1 and CDR2 from the germline V gene are MDHEN and SYDVKM. The CDR3 here is CASKGQITTDTQYF. The CDR3 region has the DNA TGTGCCAGCAAGGGGCAAATTACCACAGATACGCAGTATTTT.

The chain's CDR3 is CASSLNAKETQYF. In DNA, the CDR3 is TGTGCCAGCAGCTTAAACGCTAAAGAGACCCAGTACTTC. J is TRBJ2-5 and V is TRBV7-3; D is ambiguous. V was cut by 1 base and J by 3 bases, with 6 bases left in between. Germline lookup yields CDR1 SGHTA and CDR2 FQGTGA. The CDR3 spans 13 residues. The whole variable domain, remainder taken from reference TRBV7-3 and TRBJ2-5, is GAGVSQTPSNKVTEKGKYVELRCDPISGHTALYWYRQSLGQGPEFLIYFQGTGAADDSGLPNDRFFAVRPEGSVSTLKIQRTERGDSAVYLCASSLNAKETQYFGPGTRLLVL.

The chain has TRBV12-3 or TRBV12-4 and TRBJ1-4; no firm D call. The CDR3 is 11 residues long. Between the trimmed V and J ends, which lost 6 bases and 8 bases, there was a span of 7 bases. The CDR3 reads CASSYQEKLFF. CDR3 bases: TGTGCCAGCAGCTATCAAGAAAAACTGTTTTTT.

The rearrangement joins TRBV12-3 or TRBV12-4 to TRBJ2-4; a weak D match, TRBD1 (8 bases). V shed 7 bases and J shed 8 bases, with 12 bases lying between them. CDR3 length: 12 residues. DNA for the CDR3: TGTGCCAGCAATACAGGGGGGGACATTCAGTACTTC. This encodes CASNTGGDIQYF.

This clonotype was counted only a few times. The rearrangement links TRBV9 to TRBJ2-7; D is unresolved. This CDR3 comprises 12 residues. V gave up 7 bases and J gave up 3 bases, with 11 bases separating them. Germline V gene sequence: CDR1 SGDLS, CDR2 YYNGEE. The CDR3 sequence is CASSPGIYEQYF. The CDR3, as DNA: TGTGCCAGCTCCCCCGGAATCTACGAGCAGTACTTC.

The chain couples TRBV4-2 to TRBJ2-1; 8 positions match TRBD2. J was trimmed by 4 bases and V by 0 bases; bases with no gene match: 5. The CDR3 extends over 16 amino acids. From germline, CDR1 is LGHNA and CDR2 YNFKEQ. In DNA, the CDR3 is TGTGCCAGCAGCCAAGAATCCGGGAGGGGGTACAATGAGCAGTTCTTC. It specifies CASSQESGRGYNEQFF.

As DNA, the CDR3 is TGTGCCAGCAGTGCCGAGGGGGGGGGCACTGAAGCTTTCTTT. Its protein is CASSAEGGGTEAFF. The V call is TRBV6-6, the J call TRBJ1-1, with D possibly matching TRBD1 (6 bases). This CDR3 contains 14 residues. Germline V gene sequence: CDR1 MNHNY, CDR2 SVGAGI (reference sequence). Trimming took off 5 bases at V and 4 bases at J, with 14 bases between the two ends.

The chain employs TRBV27 and TRBJ2-7; tentative D call: TRBD1 (6 bases). Germline lookup yields CDR1 MNHEY and CDR2 SMNVEV (reference sequence). The length of the CDR3 is 17 residues. V was cut by 4 bases and J by 2 bases, with 21 bases left in between. DNA for the CDR3: TGTGCCAGCAGTTCAACACCCACAGGGCAGAGGACCTACGAGCAGTACTTC. This translates into CASSSTPTGQRTYEQYF.

The rearrangement uses TRBV12-3 or TRBV12-4 and TRBJ2-5, with D perhaps matching TRBD1 or TRBD2 (5 bases each). Trimming took 7 bases from V and 2 from J, leaving 11 bases between them. The CDR3 is made up of 13 amino acids. CDR3 coding DNA: TGTGCCAGCAAAGCCTGGGGGCAAGAGACCCAGTACTTC. This sequence encodes CASKAWGQETQYF.

This rearrangement joins TRBV4-2 to TRBJ2-3; 7 bases are a match to TRBD2. The CDR3 extends over 16 amino acids. The J segment lost 6 bases and the V segment lost 2 bases, leaving 11 bases of the junction unmatched. CDR1 is LGHNA, CDR2 YNFKEQ, per germline. The CDR3 loop is CASSQLKLARSDTQYF. The CDR3 DNA reads as TGTGCCAGCAGCCAACTCAAACTAGCGCGGTCGGATACGCAGTATTTT.

The J gene is TRBJ2-1, the V gene TRBV7-2; no clear D. CDR1 SGHTA and CDR2 FQGNSA come from the germline V gene. This CDR3 comprises 12 residues. The ends were cut back, 5 bases at V and 7 bases at J, with 9 bases in the middle. Here the CDR3 DNA reads TGTGCCAGCAGCCCATGGGGAAATGAGCAGTTCTTC. This encodes CASSPWGNEQFF.

This clonotype occurred once. The chain combines TRBV28 with TRBJ2-2; D remains unclear. The germline V gene encodes CDR1 MDHEN and CDR2 SYDVKM. The CDR3 loop spans 15 amino acids. The V end lost 3 bases, the J end lost 0 bases, and 8 bases lay between the germline ends. The CDR3 is CASSFTATNTGELFF. The CDR3 DNA reads as TGTGCCAGCAGTTTCACAGCTACGAACACCGGGGAGCTGTTTTTT. Full variable domain (remainder filled in from reference TRBV28 and TRBJ2-2): DVKVTQSSRYLVKRTGEKVFLECVQDMDHENMFWYRQDPGLGLRLIYFSYDVKMKEKGDIPEGYSVSREKKERFSLILESASTNQTSMYLCASSFTATNTGELFFGEGSRLTVL.

This clonotype has only a few counts. V usage is TRBV28 and J usage is TRBJ2-3; D possibly uses TRBD1 or TRBD2 (6 bases each). CDR1 and CDR2 (germline): MDHEN, SYDVKM. This CDR3 has 15 residues. V lost 4 bases to trimming and J lost 6 bases, with 17 bases between them. The CDR3 coding sequence is TGTGCCAGCAGTTCCCACGAGGGGGGCCGGGATACGCAGTATTTT. Translation gives CASSSHEGGRDTQYF. Full variable domain (missing parts from reference TRBV28 and TRBJ2-3): DVKVTQSSRYLVKRTGEKVFLECVQDMDHENMFWYRQDPGLGLRLIYFSYDVKMKEKGDIPEGYSVSREKKERFSLILESASTNQTSMYLCASSSHEGGRDTQYFGPGTRLTVL.

The chain is built from TRBV3-1 and TRBJ2-1; D is possibly TRBD2 (6 bases). Germline V gene lookup returns CDR1 LGHDT and CDR2 YNNKEL (reference sequence). With 5 bases removed from V and 9 bases from J, the gap between germline ends came to 17 bases. The CDR3 extends over 14 amino acids. CDR3 coding DNA: TGTGCCAGCAGCTACGCCGGGAGCAATCCTGAGCAGTTCTTC. This translates into CASSYAGSNPEQFF.

The genes are TRBV2 and TRBJ2-2, with D unclear. Trimming pared 8 bases from V and 0 bases from J, leaving 7 bases between. This CDR3 is built from 13 residues. Germline V CDR1 and CDR2: SNHLY, FYNNEI. CDR3 sequence (DNA): TGTGCCAGCCAGGACGCGAACACCGGGGAGCTGTTTTTT. It encodes CASQDANTGELFF. The full variable domain, rest sourced from reference TRBV2 and TRBJ2-2, is EPEVTQTPSHQVTQMGQEVILRCVPISNHLYFYWYRQILGQKVEFLVSFYNNEISEKSEIFDDQFSVERPDGSNFTLKIRSTKLEDSAMYFCASQDANTGELFFGEGSRLTVL.

This clonotype was seen only a few times. A much larger clonotype is one base distant, so this may be a read error. The chain joins TRBV21-1 to TRBJ1-5; the table's D call, TRBD1, has no DNA check behind it. TRBV21-1 is flagged as a pseudogene. The length of the CDR3 is 20 residues. CDR3 protein: CASNAHGWAVNDMSNQPQHF. In DNA, the CDR3 is TGTGCCAGCAACGCCCATGGCTGGGCAGTAAATGATATGAGCAATCAGCCCCAGCATTTT.

This clonotype was found a few times. CDR3 sequence: CASTMGDTQYF. The CDR3, as DNA: TGTGCCAGCACCATGGGGGATACGCAGTATTTT. The chain employs TRBV7-9 and TRBJ2-3; no definite D call. Germline V gives CDR1 SEHNR, CDR2 FQNEAQ (reference sequence). Trimming removed 7 bases at V and 6 bases at J, with 8 bases between. CDR3 length: 11 amino acids.

This clonotype was found a few times. The chain couples TRBV7-9 to TRBJ2-1; 10 nucleotides line up with TRBD2. Germline CDR1 SEHNR, CDR2 FQNEAQ (reference sequence). J gave up 6 bases and V 5 bases, and 7 bases lay outside the gene matches. The CDR3 loop spans 15 amino acids. The CDR3 region has the DNA TGTGCCAGCAGCCGTACTAGCGGGGAGATCAATGAGCAGTTCTTC. Translated, it gives CASSRTSGEINEQFF.

This clonotype was recorded once. V gene TRBV28 combines with J gene TRBJ2-4; maybe TRBD2 (6 bases). The DNA end lines up better with TRBJ2-7; the J call may be wrong. This CDR3 is built from 15 residues. Germline CDR1 is MDHEN and CDR2 is SYDVKM. CDR3 protein: CASKVGGPEVNEQYF. The CDR3 DNA sequence: TGTGCCAGCAAGGTGGGAGGTCCAGAGGTTAACGAGCAGTACTTC.

This clonotype has more than one count but fewer than ten. The chain employs TRBV5-5 and TRBJ2-5, with D possibly matching TRBD1 (6 bases). Trimming pared 1 base from V and 1 base from J, leaving 14 bases between. The CDR3 sequence is 16 residues long. Germline-derived CDR1 and CDR2 are SGHKS and YYEKEE (reference sequence). The CDR3 nucleotides are TGTGCCAGCAGCTTGAGAGACAGGTACATCCAAGAGACCCAGTACTTC. Protein product: CASSLRDRYIQETQYF.

The V gene is TRBV18, the J gene TRBJ2-7, with D unresolved. The CDR3 length is 13 residues. Trimming pared 1 base from V and 6 bases from J, leaving 10 bases between. In germline, CDR1 is KGHSH, CDR2 LQKENI. This CDR3 is CASSPLPKGEQYF. The CDR3 DNA follows: TGTGCCAGCTCACCACTCCCCAAGGGCGAGCAGTACTTC.

The chain has TRBV6-1 and TRBJ2-1, with TRBD2 as a possible D gene (5 bases). Deletions cut 6 bases from V and 0 bases from J, with 15 bases between. This CDR3 is built from 16 residues. Germline values: CDR1 MNHNS, CDR2 SASEGT. In DNA, the CDR3 is TGTGCCAGCAGACCCTATACGGGAATCTCCTACAATGAGCAGTTCTTC. It specifies CASRPYTGISYNEQFF.

Only a few counts were recorded for this clonotype. The chain combines TRBV4-3 with TRBJ2-7; perhaps TRBD2 as D (7 bases). Germline assignment: CDR1 LGHNA and CDR2 YSLEER. There are 17 residues in the CDR3. V was clipped by 0 bases and J by 8 bases, with 23 bases between them. DNA for the CDR3: TGCGCCAGCAGCCAAGAAGAGCCCGGGGAGGGGGTACGTCAGCAGTACTTC. As protein: CASSQEEPGEGVRQQYF.

In regard to this clonotype: An end of the junction differs from the germline gene, which may be a read error. The chain couples TRBV3-1 to TRBJ1-6; D is unresolved. The CDR3 runs to 12 residues. Germline V gives CDR1 LGHDT, CDR2 YNNKEL (reference sequence). CDR3 nucleotide sequence: TGTGCCAGCAGCCTGAACAGCCCTCCCCCCCACTTT. It specifies CASSLNSPPPHF.

This chain joins TRBV19 and TRBJ2-6; tentative D call: TRBD1 (5 bases). CDR1 and CDR2 from the germline V gene are LNHDA and SQIVND (reference sequence). Deletions cut 5 bases from V and 1 base from J, with 18 bases between. The CDR3 runs 18 residues. The CDR3 loop is CASSPQGAGLSGANVLTF. CDR3 sequence (DNA): TGTGCCAGTAGTCCACAAGGAGCAGGGTTGTCTGGGGCCAACGTCCTGACTTTC.

Comment on this clonotype: A junction boundary mismatches the germline segment, possibly from a read error. J is TRBJ2-5 and V is TRBV12-3 or TRBV12-4, with 9 bases fitting TRBD2. This CDR3 region has 18 residues. Here the CDR3 reads CVSSPPRRGSGGLGEQYF. CDR3 nucleotide sequence: TGTGTCAGCAGTCCCCCTCGTAGGGGTAGCGGGGGACTCGGGGAGCAGTACTTC.

The V gene is TRBV6-5, the J gene TRBJ2-7, with D possibly being TRBD1 (5 bases). CDR1 is MNHEY and CDR2 is SVGAGI in the germline V gene. This CDR3 is built from 13 residues. The V end lost 6 bases, the J end lost 2 bases, and 11 bases lay between the germline ends. The CDR3 DNA sequence: TGTGCCAGCAGCGTACAGGACCCCTACGAGCAGTACTTC. Protein sequence: CASSVQDPYEQYF.

This clonotype was detected a few times. The J gene is TRBJ2-3, the V gene TRBV20-1, with unresolved D. V was clipped by 0 bases and J by 2 bases, with 18 bases between them. CDR3 length: 17 residues. The germline CDR1 and CDR2 sequences are DFQATT and SNEGSKA (reference sequence). Here the CDR3 reads CSARDDRLALLTDTQYF. The CDR3 nucleotides are TGCAGTGCTAGAGATGACCGACTGGCCCTCCTCACAGATACGCAGTATTTT.

The chain has TRBV6-6 and TRBJ2-1, with 8 bases aligning to TRBD2. This CDR3 region has 13 residues. CDR1 is MNHNY and CDR2 is SVGAGI in the germline V gene (reference sequence). The junction had 8 bases not matched to a gene; V was cut back by 7 bases and J by 9 bases. In DNA, the CDR3 is TGTGCCAGCAAGGGCGGGAGGTGGGGTGAGCAGTTCTTC. Protein: CASKGGRWGEQFF.

V is TRBV28 and J is TRBJ1-2; D ambiguous. The V gene lost 5 bases and the J gene lost 2 bases, with 15 bases spanning the gap. This CDR3 has 15 amino acids. Germline V gene sequence: CDR1 MDHEN, CDR2 SYDVKM. The chain's CDR3 is CASSPPRRANYGYTF. The CDR3 bases are TGTGCCAGCAGTCCTCCTAGGCGGGCAAACTATGGCTACACCTTC.